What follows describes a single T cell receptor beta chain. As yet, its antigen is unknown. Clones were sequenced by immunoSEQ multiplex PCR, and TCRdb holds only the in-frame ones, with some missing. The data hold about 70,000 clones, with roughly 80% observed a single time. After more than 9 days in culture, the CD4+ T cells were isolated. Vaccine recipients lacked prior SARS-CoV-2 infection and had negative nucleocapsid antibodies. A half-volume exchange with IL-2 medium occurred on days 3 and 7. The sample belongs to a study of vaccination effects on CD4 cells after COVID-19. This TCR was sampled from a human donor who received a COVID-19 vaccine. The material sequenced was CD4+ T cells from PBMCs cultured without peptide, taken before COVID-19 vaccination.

CDR3 in DNA: TGTGCCAGCAGCTTAACAGAAAACAATGAGCAGTTCTTC. Its protein product is CASSLTENNEQFF. The chain carries TRBV11-2 and TRBJ2-1; no reliable D call. Looked up from germline, CDR1 is SGHAT and CDR2 is FQNNGV. With 2 bases removed from V and 5 bases from J, the gap between germline ends came to 7 bases. This CDR3 comprises 13 residues.